A selection of T cell receptor beta chains follows, all from one sample in a study of early T cells in non-severe SARS-CoV-2 infection. TCRdb ran MiXCR on the 5' RACE reads and lists one entry per CDR3 protein. The data show around 22,000 distinct CDR3 sequences, roughly 3.5% seen once. The source material was whole blood. These TCRs come from an adult who was a healthcare worker with PCR-confirmed SARS-CoV-2 infection or an uninfected control (not recorded which). The CDR3 runs from the conserved cysteine through the conserved F or W. A D gene is named only where the DNA matches it firmly. The size field is filled for only some rows; it gives once, few, many or a size class.

D gene,V gene,clone size,J gene,CDR3 DNA,CDR3 protein
-,TRBV4-2,many,TRBJ1-2,TGTGCCAGCAGGCCCACGCGGGGTTTCTATGGCTACACCTTC,CASRPTRGFYGYTF
-,TRBV9,-,TRBJ2-7,TGTGCCAGCAGCGTCCAGGTAAATTCCTACGAGCAGTACTTC,CASSVQVNSYEQYF
-,TRBV30,-,TRBJ2-7,TGTGCCTGGACAGAGACCTACGAGCAGTACTTC,CAWTETYEQYF
-,TRBV19,many,TRBJ1-5,TGTGCCACCCAAATGGACCCCTATAGCAATCAGCCCCAGCATTTT,CATQMDPYSNQPQHF
-,TRBV12-3/TRBV12-4,many,TRBJ2-3,TGTGCCAGCAGCTCCTGGATTAAGGGGAGGGATACGCAGTATTTT,CASSSWIKGRDTQYF
-,TRBV13,many,TRBJ2-1,TGTGCCAGCAGCATCCTAGCGTACGACTCCTACAATGAGCAGTTCTTC,CASSILAYDSYNEQFF
-,TRBV29-1,few,TRBJ2-2,TGCAGCGTTGTGAAGAACACCGGGGAGCTGTTTTTT,CSVVKNTGELFF
-,TRBV20-1,medium-sized,TRBJ1-2,TGCAGTGCTAGAGAGGGAGGGGTTGGCTATGGCTACACCTTC,CSAREGGVGYGYTF
-,TRBV10-3,many,TRBJ2-5,TGTGCCATCAGTGTACGGGGAGAGACCCAGTACTTC,CAISVRGETQYF
-,TRBV19,-,TRBJ2-7,TGTGCCAGTAGCACAACAGTGACCTACGAGCAGTACTTC,CASSTTVTYEQYF
TRBD2,TRBV20-1,many,TRBJ2-3,TGCAGCCTTAGCGGGAGGCCCGCAGATACGCAGTATTTT,CSLSGRPADTQYF
-,TRBV5-1,-,TRBJ2-1,TGCGCCAGCAGCTTGATGGGGTACAATGAGCAGTTCTTC,CASSLMGYNEQFF
TRBD1,TRBV7-2,many,TRBJ1-4,TGTGCCAGCAGCTTGGACAGGGGGCACGAAAAACTGTTTTTT,CASSLDRGHEKLFF
-,TRBV19,many,TRBJ1-5,TGTGCCAGTACCCAGGGTTTGGGGGGCAATCAGCCCCAGCATTTT,CASTQGLGGNQPQHF
-,TRBV5-1,-,TRBJ2-7,TGCGCCAGCAGCTACACAGGGTCCTACGAGCAGTACTTC,CASSYTGSYEQYF
TRBD1,TRBV4-1,many,TRBJ1-5,TGCGCCAGCAGCCCCCCCACCTCCGGGACAGGGGGCCCAAATCAGCCCCAGCATTTT,CASSPPTSGTGGPNQPQHF
-,TRBV27,many,TRBJ1-2,TGTGCCAGCAGTTCCAGCCAGGGACACTATGGCTACACCTTC,CASSSSQGHYGYTF
-,TRBV6-1,many,TRBJ2-1,TGTGCCAGCAGTGAGGGGCAGTTTTACTACAATGAGCAGTTCTTC,CASSEGQFYYNEQFF
-,TRBV12-3/TRBV12-4,-,TRBJ2-1,TGTGCCAGCAAGGAATCAGGTTTCTACAATGAGCAGTTCTTC,CASKESGFYNEQFF
TRBD1,TRBV7-2,many,TRBJ2-7,TGTGCCAGCAGCCTGGGGACAGCCTACGAGCAGTACTTC,CASSLGTAYEQYF
TRBD2,TRBV24-1,-,TRBJ2-1,TGTGCCACCAGCGGGAGGCCCTACAATGAGCAGTTCTTC,CATSGRPYNEQFF
-,TRBV4-3,many,TRBJ2-6,TGCGCCAGCAGCCAAGCTTGGGGCTCTGGGGCCAACGTCCTGACTTTC,CASSQAWGSGANVLTF
-,TRBV12-3/TRBV12-4,many,TRBJ2-7,TGTGCCAGCAGGGGGGACTCCTACGAGCAGTACTTC,CASRGDSYEQYF
TRBD1,TRBV4-3,many,TRBJ2-1,TGCGCCAGCAGCCAGACCCAATTCGGACAGGGGCAGTTCTTC,CASSQTQFGQGQFF
-,TRBV5-1,medium-sized,TRBJ2-3,TGCGCCAGCAGCTTGGTAACAGGGAGAGATACGCAGTATTTT,CASSLVTGRDTQYF
-,TRBV12-3/TRBV12-4,medium-sized,TRBJ2-3,TGTGCCAGCAGTCTAAACCGGGGAAAGGGGGGAGATACGCAGTATTTT,CASSLNRGKGGDTQYF
TRBD2,TRBV5-1,many,TRBJ2-7,TGCGCCAGCAGCCCGACTAGCGGGGAAACCTACGAGCAGTACTTC,CASSPTSGETYEQYF
TRBD1,TRBV4-1,many,TRBJ1-6,TGCGCCAGCAGCCAAGAGGGGACAGGGCTTCATAATTCACCCCTCCACTTT,CASSQEGTGLHNSPLHF
-,TRBV29-1,many,TRBJ2-7,TGCAGCGCCTCTGGCGCCAGCTCCTACGAGCAGTACTTC,CSASGASSYEQYF
TRBD1,TRBV5-6,many,TRBJ2-5,TGTGCCAGCAGCCCCCCGGGACAGGGGGGATGGACTCAAGAGACCCAGTACTTC,CASSPPGQGGWTQETQYF
-,TRBV3-1,few,TRBJ1-1,TGTGCCAGCAGCCAAGGGGTGGCTGAAGCTTTCTTT,CASSQGVAEAFF
-,TRBV7-2,many,TRBJ2-2,TGTGCCAGCAGCTTAGCTACTTCGAACACCGGGGAGCTGTTTTTT,CASSLATSNTGELFF
-,TRBV19,many,TRBJ2-1,TGTGCCACCGCCCGTTTGCCCACCAGCTCCTACAATGAGCAGTTCTTC,CATARLPTSSYNEQFF
-,TRBV20-1,many,TRBJ2-1,TGCAGTGCTAGAGGGGATACTACCTACAATGAGCAGTTCTTC,CSARGDTTYNEQFF
-,TRBV5-1,-,TRBJ2-3,TGCGCCTGCAGCGTTGGGATTTCAGATACGCAGTATTTT,CACSVGISDTQYF
TRBD1,TRBV12-3/TRBV12-4,many,TRBJ2-5,TGTGCCAGCAGTTTAGGACAGGGCTTCCAAGAGACCCAGTACTTC,CASSLGQGFQETQYF
-,TRBV5-6,few,TRBJ2-2,TGTGCCAGCAGCTTCACACTCCAGGTCGGGGAGCTGTTTTTT,CASSFTLQVGELFF
TRBD1,TRBV29-1,many,TRBJ2-7,TGCAGCGTAGGTGGACAGGGCGCCTACGAGCAGTACTTC,CSVGGQGAYEQYF
-,TRBV5-4,-,TRBJ2-1,TGTGCCAGCGCCAGGGACTCCTCAACTTACAATGAGCAGTTCTTC,CASARDSSTYNEQFF
-,TRBV7-2,many,TRBJ1-1,TGTGCCAGCAGCCCACTATCGGGAATGGCCACTGAAGCTTTCTTT,CASSPLSGMATEAFF
-,TRBV24-1,many,TRBJ1-2,TGTGCCACCAGTGATTCCGATACAGGCCCGGGGGACTACACCTTC,CATSDSDTGPGDYTF
-,TRBV6-6,medium-sized,TRBJ2-6,TGTGCCAGCAGACCCAGGTCTTTCACCTCTGGGGCCAACGTCCTGACTTTC,CASRPRSFTSGANVLTF
-,TRBV20-1,-,TRBJ1-5,TGCAGTGCTAGAGATCGGGGTAGCAATCAGCCCCAGCATTTT,CSARDRGSNQPQHF
-,TRBV5-6,few,TRBJ1-2,TGTGCCAGCAGCTCAGGACCCACTAACTATGGCTACACCTTC,CASSSGPTNYGYTF
TRBD1,TRBV10-2,many,TRBJ2-1,TGCGCCAGCATGAGGGGACAGGGGGATGAGCAGTTCTTC,CASMRGQGDEQFF
-,TRBV11-2,many,TRBJ2-3,TGTGCCAGCAGCTCGATGATCGCGCTTGGGCAGTATTTT,CASSSMIALGQYF
-,TRBV20-1,many,TRBJ2-5,TGCAGTGCTAGGGTCCCGACTAGAGGGTACCAAGAGACCCAGTACTTC,CSARVPTRGYQETQYF
-,TRBV7-2,medium-sized,TRBJ2-1,TGTGCCAGCAGAGATAACAGGGGGGGAAATGAGCAGTTCTTC,CASRDNRGGNEQFF